This T cell receptor beta chain was retrieved from a study of T cells after yellow fever vaccination. TCRdb itself ran the 5' RACE reads through MiXCR, one entry per CDR3 protein. The sample holds 250,000 to 400,000 distinct CDR3 sequences, approximately 4% seen once. This CDR3 spans 14 amino acids. Germline assignment: CDR1 LGHDT and CDR2 YNNKEL (reference sequence). Trimming pared 4 bases from V and 1 base from J, leaving 10 bases between. The clonotype comes from a man younger than 35 who received the YFV17D yellow fever vaccine. Sequences were derived from PBMCs, sampled 15 days after the yellow fever booster vaccination. This chain connects TRBV3-1 to TRBJ1-1, with D possibly matching TRBD1 (5 bases). The CDR3 loop is CASSLKGTNTEAFF. CDR3 sequence (DNA): TGTGCCAGCAGCCTAAAAGGGACGAACACTGAAGCTTTCTTT. The full variable domain, its missing parts supplied by reference TRBV3-1 and TRBJ1-1, is DTAVSQTPKYLVTQMGNDKSIKCEQNLGHDTMYWYKQDSKKFLKIMFSYNNKELIINETVPNRFSPKSPDKAHLNLHINSLELGDSAVYFCASSLKGTNTEAFFGQGTRLTVV.